The clone carrying this T cell receptor (beta chain) has ten or more counts. The data derive from a study of blood T cell repertoires in COVID-19. Study-wide background: Both acute and convalescent COVID-19 samples were obtained from the United States, Italy and Spain. The analysed material was cDNA or gDNA that came from T cells, B-cell-depleted T cells, or PBMCs.

All enrollees were roughly 18 to 90 years old and from 20 to 25 US areas. Per the authors' pipeline: Amplification of reference gene primers provided the estimated nucleated cell counts. TCRdb's copy holds only in-frame clones and misses some; the assay was immunoSEQ multiplex PCR. That table supplies the V and J calls and clone size; D and trimming were determined from the DNA. This table has about 140,000 clones, about 75% appearing once. The sequence derives from a woman aged 50 to 60 who had recovered from COVID-19. Sequenced sample: PBMCs or T cells enriched from blood (not recorded which).

CDR3: CASSLVGHPGPYEQYF. The CDR3, as DNA: TGTGCCAGCAGTTTAGTTGGCCACCCTGGCCCCTACGAGCAGTACTTC. The chain joins TRBV28 to TRBJ2-7; no clear D. Trimming stripped 2 bases from V and 2 bases from J, with 16 bases between. The germline V gene has CDR1 MDHEN and CDR2 SYDVKM. CDR3 size: 16 residues.